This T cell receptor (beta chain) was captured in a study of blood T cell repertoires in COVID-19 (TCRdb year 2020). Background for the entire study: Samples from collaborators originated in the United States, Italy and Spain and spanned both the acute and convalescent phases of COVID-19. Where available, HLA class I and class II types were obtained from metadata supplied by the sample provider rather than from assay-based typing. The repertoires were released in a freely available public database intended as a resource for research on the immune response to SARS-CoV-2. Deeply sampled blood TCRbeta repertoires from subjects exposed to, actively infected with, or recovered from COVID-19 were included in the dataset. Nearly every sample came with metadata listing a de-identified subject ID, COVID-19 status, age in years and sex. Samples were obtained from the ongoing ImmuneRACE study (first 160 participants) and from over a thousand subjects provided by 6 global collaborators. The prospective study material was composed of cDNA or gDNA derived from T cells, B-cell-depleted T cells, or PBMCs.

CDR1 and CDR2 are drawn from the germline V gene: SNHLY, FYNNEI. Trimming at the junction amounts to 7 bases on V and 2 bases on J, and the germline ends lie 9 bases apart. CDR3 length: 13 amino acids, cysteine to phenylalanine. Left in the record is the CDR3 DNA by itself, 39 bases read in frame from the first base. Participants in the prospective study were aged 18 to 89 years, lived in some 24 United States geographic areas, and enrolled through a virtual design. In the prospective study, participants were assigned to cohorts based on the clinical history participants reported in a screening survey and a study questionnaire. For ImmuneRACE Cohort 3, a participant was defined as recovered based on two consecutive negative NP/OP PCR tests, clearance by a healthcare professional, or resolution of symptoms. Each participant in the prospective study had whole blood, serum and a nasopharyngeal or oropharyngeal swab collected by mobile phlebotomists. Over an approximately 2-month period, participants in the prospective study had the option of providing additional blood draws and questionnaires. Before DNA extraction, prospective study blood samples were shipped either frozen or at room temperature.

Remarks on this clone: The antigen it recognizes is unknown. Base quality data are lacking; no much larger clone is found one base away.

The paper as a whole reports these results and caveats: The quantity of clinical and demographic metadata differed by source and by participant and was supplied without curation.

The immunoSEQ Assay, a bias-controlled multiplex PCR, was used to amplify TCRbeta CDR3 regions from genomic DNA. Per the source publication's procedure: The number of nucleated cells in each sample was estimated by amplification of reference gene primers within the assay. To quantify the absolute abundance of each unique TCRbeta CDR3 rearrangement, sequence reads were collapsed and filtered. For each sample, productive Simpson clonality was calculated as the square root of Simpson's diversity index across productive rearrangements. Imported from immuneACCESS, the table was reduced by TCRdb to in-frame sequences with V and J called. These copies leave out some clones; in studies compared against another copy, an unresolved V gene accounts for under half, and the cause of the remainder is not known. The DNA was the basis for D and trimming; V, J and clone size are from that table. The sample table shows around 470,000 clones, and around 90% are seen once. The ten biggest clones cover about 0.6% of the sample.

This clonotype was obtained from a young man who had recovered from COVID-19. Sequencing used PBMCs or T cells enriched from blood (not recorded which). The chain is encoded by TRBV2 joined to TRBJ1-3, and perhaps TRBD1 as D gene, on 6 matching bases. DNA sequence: TGTGCCAGCAAGGACAGTACTGGAAACACCATATATTTT. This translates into CASKDSTGNTIYF.